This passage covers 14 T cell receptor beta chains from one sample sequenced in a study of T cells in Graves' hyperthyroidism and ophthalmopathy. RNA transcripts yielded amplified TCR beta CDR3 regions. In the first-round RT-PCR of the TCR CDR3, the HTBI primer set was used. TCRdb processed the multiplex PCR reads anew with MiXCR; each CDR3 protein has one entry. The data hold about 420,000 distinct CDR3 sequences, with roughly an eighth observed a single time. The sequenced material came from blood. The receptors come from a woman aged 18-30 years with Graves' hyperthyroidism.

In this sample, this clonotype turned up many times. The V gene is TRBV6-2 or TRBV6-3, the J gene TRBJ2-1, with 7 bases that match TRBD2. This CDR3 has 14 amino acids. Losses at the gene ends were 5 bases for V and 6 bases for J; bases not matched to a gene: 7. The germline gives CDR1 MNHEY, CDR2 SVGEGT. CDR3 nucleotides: TGTGCCAGCAGTCTTTGGGAGGGCCGCAATGAGCAGTTCTTC. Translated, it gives CASSLWEGRNEQFF.

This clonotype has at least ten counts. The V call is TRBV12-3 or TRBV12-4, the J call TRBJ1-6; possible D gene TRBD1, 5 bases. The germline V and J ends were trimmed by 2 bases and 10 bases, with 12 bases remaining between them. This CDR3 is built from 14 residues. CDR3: CASSLRQGNSPLHF. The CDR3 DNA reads TGTGCCAGCAGTTTAAGGCAGGGTAACTCACCCCTCCACTTT.

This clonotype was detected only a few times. The CDR3 sequence: CASSRGGTGSNQPQHF. CDR3 nucleotides: TGTGCCAGTAGTAGAGGGGGGACAGGGAGCAATCAGCCCCAGCATTTT. The chain joins TRBV19 to TRBJ1-5, with TRBD1 identical over 9 bases. V was pared by 4 bases and J by 1 base, with 5 bases of the junction left unmatched. Germline-derived CDR1 and CDR2 are LNHDA and SQIVND (reference sequence). This CDR3 is built from 16 residues.

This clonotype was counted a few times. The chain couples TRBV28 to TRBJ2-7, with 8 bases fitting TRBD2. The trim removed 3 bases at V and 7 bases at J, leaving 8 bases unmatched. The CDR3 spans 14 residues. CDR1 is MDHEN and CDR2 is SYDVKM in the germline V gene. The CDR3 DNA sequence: TGTGCCAGCAGTTTGCGGGAGGTCCTCGGAGAGCAGTACTTC. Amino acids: CASSLREVLGEQYF.

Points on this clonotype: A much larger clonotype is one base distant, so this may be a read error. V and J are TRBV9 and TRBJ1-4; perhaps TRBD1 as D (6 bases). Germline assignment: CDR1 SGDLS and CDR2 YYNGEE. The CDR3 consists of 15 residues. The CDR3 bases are TGTGCCGGCAGCAAGGGGGAGATTTCTAATGAAAAACTGTTTTTT. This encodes CAGSKGEISNEKLFF. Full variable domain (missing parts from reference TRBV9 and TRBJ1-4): DSGVTQTPKHLITATGQRVTLRCSPRSGDLSVYWYQQSLDQGLQFLIQYYNGEERAKGNILERFSAQQFPDLHSELNLSSLELGDSALYFCAGSKGEISNEKLFFGSGTQLSVL.

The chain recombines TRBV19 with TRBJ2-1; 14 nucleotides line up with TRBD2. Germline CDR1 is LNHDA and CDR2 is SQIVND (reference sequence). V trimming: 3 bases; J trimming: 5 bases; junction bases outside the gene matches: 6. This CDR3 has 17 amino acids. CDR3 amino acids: CASSITTSGRANNEQFF. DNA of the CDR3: TGTGCCAGTAGTATTACGACTAGCGGGAGGGCTAACAATGAGCAGTTCTTC.

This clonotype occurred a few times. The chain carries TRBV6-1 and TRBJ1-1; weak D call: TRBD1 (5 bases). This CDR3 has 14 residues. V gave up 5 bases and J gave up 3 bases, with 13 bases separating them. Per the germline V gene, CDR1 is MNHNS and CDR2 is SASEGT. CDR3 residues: CASSYIRGHTEAFF. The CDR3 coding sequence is TGTGCCAGCAGTTATATCCGGGGACACACTGAAGCTTTCTTT.

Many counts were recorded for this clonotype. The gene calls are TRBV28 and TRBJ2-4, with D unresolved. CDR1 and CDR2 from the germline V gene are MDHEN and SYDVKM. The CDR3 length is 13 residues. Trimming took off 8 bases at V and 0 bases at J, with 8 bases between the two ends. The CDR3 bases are TGTGCCAGCTTGTGGGTAGCCAAAAACATTCAGTACTTC. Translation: CASLWVAKNIQYF.

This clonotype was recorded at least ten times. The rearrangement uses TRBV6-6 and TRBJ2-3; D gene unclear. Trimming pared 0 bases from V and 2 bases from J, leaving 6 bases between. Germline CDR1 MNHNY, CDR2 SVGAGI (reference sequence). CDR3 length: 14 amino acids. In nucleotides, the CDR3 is TGTGCCAGCAGTTACTCGAAGGTCACAGATACGCAGTATTTT. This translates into CASSYSKVTDTQYF.

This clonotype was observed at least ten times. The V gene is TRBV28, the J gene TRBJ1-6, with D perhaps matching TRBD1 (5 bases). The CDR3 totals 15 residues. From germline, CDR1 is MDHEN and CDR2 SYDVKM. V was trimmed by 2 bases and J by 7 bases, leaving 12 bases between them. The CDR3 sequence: CASSLSAGWNSPLHF. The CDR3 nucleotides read TGTGCCAGCAGTTTAAGTGCAGGGTGGAATTCACCCCTCCACTTT.

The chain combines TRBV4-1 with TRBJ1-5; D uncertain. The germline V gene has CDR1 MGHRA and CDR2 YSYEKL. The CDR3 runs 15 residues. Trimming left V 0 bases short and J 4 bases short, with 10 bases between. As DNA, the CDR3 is TGCGCCAGCAGCCAAGATGCATTAGGAAATCAGCCCCAGCATTTT. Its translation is CASSQDALGNQPQHF.

The CDR3 bases are TGTGCCAGCAGCCAGTCCGGGGGTACTGGGGCCAACGTCCTGACTTTC. The encoded protein is CASSQSGGTGANVLTF. The chain couples TRBV4-2 to TRBJ2-6; D perhaps matches TRBD2 (6 bases). CDR1 and CDR2 (germline): LGHNA, YNFKEQ. This CDR3 is built from 16 residues. Trimming took 3 bases from V and 2 from J, leaving 11 bases between them.

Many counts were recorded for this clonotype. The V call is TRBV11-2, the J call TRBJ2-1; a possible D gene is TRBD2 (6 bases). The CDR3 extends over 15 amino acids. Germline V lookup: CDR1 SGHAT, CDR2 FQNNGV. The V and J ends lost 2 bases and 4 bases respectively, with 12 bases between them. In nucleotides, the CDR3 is TGTGCCAGCAGCTTATACCGGGGGTTGTACAATGAGCAGTTCTTC. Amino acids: CASSLYRGLYNEQFF.

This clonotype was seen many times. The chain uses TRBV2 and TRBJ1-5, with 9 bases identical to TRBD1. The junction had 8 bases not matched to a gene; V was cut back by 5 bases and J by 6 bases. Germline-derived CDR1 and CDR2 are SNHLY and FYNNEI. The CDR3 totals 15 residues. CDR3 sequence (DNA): TGTGCCAGCAGTTTAGACAGGGGGATGCGTCAGCCCCAGCATTTT. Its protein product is CASSLDRGMRQPQHF.